A single sample gave rise to the 10 T cell receptor beta chains below, sequenced in a study of OX40 agonist ivuxolimab in advanced cancers. Generated by immunoSEQ multiplex PCR, the TCRdb table keeps only in-frame clones and is missing some. The sample has some 100,000 clones; around 84% are singletons. The sequencing here drew on CD4+ or CD8+ T cells sorted from blood, taken in a trial of the OX40 agonist ivuxolimab. These receptors came from an adult with an advanced solid tumor such as melanoma, head and neck, liver or kidney cancer.

V gene TRBV5-6 combines with J gene TRBJ1-4; no firm D call. The CDR3 is made up of 12 amino acids. CDR1 and CDR2 (germline): SGHDT, YYEEEE. Trimming shortened V by 4 bases and J by 11 bases, and 12 bases separated the two germline ends. CDR3 nucleotide sequence: TGTGCCAGCAGCCTAAGACGGGAGAAACTGTTTTTT. Translation: CASSLRREKLFF.

The chain recombines TRBV7-1 with TRBJ2-2; D is uncertain. TRBV7-1 is sorted into the ORF group, with uncertain function. The V gene lost 4 bases and the J gene lost 4 bases, with 10 bases spanning the gap. CDR3 size: 14 residues. CDR3 sequence (DNA): TGTGCCAGCAGCTTAGGACGAGTCACCGGGGAGCTGTTTTTT. Its translation: CASSLGRVTGELFF.

In DNA form, the CDR3 reads TGTGCCAGTAGTATAAGGGCGGATGATAATTCACCCCTCCACTTT. Translated, it gives CASSIRADDNSPLHF. V and J are TRBV19 and TRBJ1-6; no firm D call. Germline CDR1 and CDR2: LNHDA and SQIVND (reference sequence). The V gene lost 2 bases and the J gene lost 5 bases, with 10 bases spanning the gap. The CDR3 covers 15 residues.

The rearrangement uses TRBV19 and TRBJ2-3; tentatively, D is TRBD1 (6 bases). Per germline, CDR1 LNHDA and CDR2 SQIVND (reference sequence). This CDR3 has 16 amino acids. V lost 2 bases to trimming and J lost 5 bases, with 17 bases between them. The CDR3, as DNA: TGTGCCAGTAGTATATTCGGGCAGGGGACCGGAGATACGCAGTATTTT. This codes for CASSIFGQGTGDTQYF. Looking up the rest from reference TRBV19 and TRBJ2-3 gives the full variable domain: DGGITQSPKYLFRKEGQNVTLSCEQNLNHDAMYWYRQDPGQGLRLIYYSQIVNDFQKGDIAEGYSVSREKKESFPLTVTSAQKNPTAFYLCASSIFGQGTGDTQYFGPGTRLTVL.

The chain is built from TRBV6-5 and TRBJ1-6, with unresolved D. The CDR3 is 14 residues long. CDR1 MNHEY and CDR2 SVGAGI come from the germline V gene. Trimming removed 2 bases at V and 7 bases at J, with 9 bases between. The CDR3 bases are TGTGCCAGCAGTTACGCCGGGCTGAATTCACCCCTCCACTTT. As protein: CASSYAGLNSPLHF.

This chain joins TRBV19 and TRBJ2-5; 7 bases map to TRBD2. V dropped 7 bases and J dropped 4; count of bases not matched to a gene: 6. CDR3 size: 13 residues. The germline gives CDR1 LNHDA, CDR2 SQIVND (reference sequence). The CDR3 here is CASTPAGIETQYF. Here the CDR3 DNA reads TGTGCCAGTACCCCAGCGGGAATAGAGACCCAGTACTTC.

The chain recombines TRBV4-1 with TRBJ1-4; 8 bases fit TRBD1. This CDR3 is built from 14 residues. Trimming took 6 bases from V and 7 from J; bases not matched to a gene: 7. CDR1 is MGHRA, CDR2 YSYEKL, per germline. CDR3 DNA: TGCGCCAGCAGTCCGGACAGGGCGGGTGAAAAACTGTTTTTT. Protein sequence: CASSPDRAGEKLFF.

V and J are TRBV6-1 and TRBJ2-4; no clear D gene. The ends were cut back, 6 bases at V and 0 bases at J, with 9 bases in the middle. The CDR3 consists of 14 residues. Germline assignment: CDR1 MNHNS and CDR2 SASEGT. The chain's CDR3 is CASRLSLAKNIQYF. The CDR3 DNA reads TGTGCCAGCAGGCTGTCTCTAGCCAAAAACATTCAGTACTTC.

The gene calls are TRBV9 and TRBJ1-2; TRBD1 agrees at 12 bases. V was clipped by 4 bases and J by 8 bases; unmatched bases: 12. This CDR3 comprises 16 residues. The germline gives CDR1 SGDLS, CDR2 YYNGEE. CDR3 sequence: CASSRDPGQGAWGYTF. CDR3 in DNA: TGTGCCAGCAGCCGAGATCCGGGACAGGGGGCATGGGGCTACACCTTC. Complete variable domain (other parts from reference TRBV9 and TRBJ1-2): DSGVTQTPKHLITATGQRVTLRCSPRSGDLSVYWYQQSLDQGLQFLIQYYNGEERAKGNILERFSAQQFPDLHSELNLSSLELGDSALYFCASSRDPGQGAWGYTFGSGTRLTVV.

V usage is TRBV11-1 and J usage is TRBJ2-1; a possible D gene is TRBD1 (6 bases). With 2 bases removed from V and 5 bases from J, the gap between germline ends came to 16 bases. CDR3 length: 16 amino acids. From germline, CDR1 is SGHAT and CDR2 FQDESV (reference sequence). The CDR3 reads CASSLRQHRANNEQFF. The CDR3 DNA is TGTGCCAGCAGCTTACGGCAGCACAGGGCTAACAATGAGCAGTTCTTC.